This TCR beta chain was identified in a study of T cells in Graves' hyperthyroidism and ophthalmopathy. In regard to this clonotype: As yet, its antigen is unknown.

The CDR3 contains 13 residues. The ends lost 1 base at V and 6 bases at J; junction bases unmatched: 2. Germline loops: CDR1 SGHRS, CDR2 YFSETQ. TCR beta CDR3 sequences were amplified from RNA transcripts. HTBI primers were the set used in a first-round RT-PCR of the TCR CDR3. Each CDR3 protein is one row after TCRdb ran MiXCR on the multiplex PCR reads. The table records about half a million distinct CDR3 sequences, about 20% of them present only once. Together with thyroid ultrasound, orbital computed tomography, serum thyroxine and TRAb, clinical symptoms were used for diagnoses. 8.5 to 10 ml of fresh peripheral blood supplied the PBMCs. Study-level results: A 13 V-J model separated ophthalmopathy from stable hyperthyroidism. Model-based prediction identified ophthalmopathy a median about 6.8 months prior to its onset.

The sample comprised blood. The sequence derives from a woman aged 70-85 years with Graves' ophthalmopathy. The chain is built from TRBV5-1 and TRBJ1-1; 8 nucleotides line up with TRBD1. CDR3 coding DNA: TGCGCCAGCAGCTTGCAGGGGGCATCTGAAGCTTTCTTT. Translation: CASSLQGASEAFF.